This TCR beta chain came from a study of cytomegalovirus exposure and HLA in healthy donors. Trimming removed 5 bases from V and 6 bases from J, with 16 bases in between. Per the germline V gene, CDR1 is GTSNPN and CDR2 is SVGIG (reference sequence). This CDR3 comprises 14 residues. The study, taken as a whole, reports: Most TCR sequences proved rare, with some public TCRs found in many donors.

The table came from immunoSEQ multiplex PCR; TCRdb's copy has only in-frame clones and leaves some out. This table has 100,000 to 150,000 clones, approximately 89% appearing once. Points on this clone: Its target is not known.

Sequencing was carried out using PBMCs. The TCR sequence derives from a man aged 18 to 30 in good health and CMV-seronegative. The gene calls are TRBV30 and TRBJ1-4; D is possibly TRBD1 (6 bases). CDR3 DNA sequence: TGTGCCTGGTCACACAGGGCCCGTTATGAAAAACTGTTTTTT. Translation: CAWSHRARYEKLFF.